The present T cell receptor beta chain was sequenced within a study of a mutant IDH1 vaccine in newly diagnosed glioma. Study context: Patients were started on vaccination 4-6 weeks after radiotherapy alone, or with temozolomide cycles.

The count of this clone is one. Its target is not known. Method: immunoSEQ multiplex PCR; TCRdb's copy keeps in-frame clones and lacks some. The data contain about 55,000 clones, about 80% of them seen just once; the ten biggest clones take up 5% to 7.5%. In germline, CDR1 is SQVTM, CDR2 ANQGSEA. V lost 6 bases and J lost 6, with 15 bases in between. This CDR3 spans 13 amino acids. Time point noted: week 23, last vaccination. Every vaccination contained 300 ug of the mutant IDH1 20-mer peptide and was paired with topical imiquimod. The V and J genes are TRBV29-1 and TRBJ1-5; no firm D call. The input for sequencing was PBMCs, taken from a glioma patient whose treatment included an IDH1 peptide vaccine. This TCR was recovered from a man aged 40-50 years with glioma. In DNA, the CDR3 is TGCAGCGTGATACGACGCCAAGGTCAGCCCCAGCATTTT. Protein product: CSVIRRQGQPQHF.